This T cell receptor (beta chain) comes out of a study of regulatory T cells in long-lasting Graves disease. General study results and limits: Favored gene segments in persistent disease were TRBV28, TRBJ1-2 and TRBJ2-5.

The sample holds many counts of this clonotype. The antigen is unknown. In building TCR beta libraries, iRepertoire HTBI primers were used together with Arm-PCR of CDR3 regions. One entry per CDR3 protein results from TCRdb running MiXCR on the multiplex PCR reads. The sample shows over 350,000 distinct CDR3 sequences, less than 25% of them seen only once. V was clipped by 0 bases and J by 7 bases, with 9 bases between them. Germline V lookup: CDR1 SGHVS, CDR2 FQNEAQ. This CDR3 is built from 14 residues. The time point was: persistent/refractory GD, antithyroid drugs over 5 years with positive TRAb. With RNA extracted from PBMCs as input, the TCR library was made.

J is TRBJ2-2 and V is TRBV7-8; D gene ambiguous. This TCR was sampled from a female donor with Graves disease. Sequencing used peripheral blood mononuclear cells (PBMCs), obtained when the disease was refractory, from a patient treated with antithyroid drugs. This CDR3 reads CASSLAPIDGELFF. As DNA, the CDR3 is TGTGCCAGCAGCTTAGCCCCCATCGACGGGGAGCTGTTTTTT.